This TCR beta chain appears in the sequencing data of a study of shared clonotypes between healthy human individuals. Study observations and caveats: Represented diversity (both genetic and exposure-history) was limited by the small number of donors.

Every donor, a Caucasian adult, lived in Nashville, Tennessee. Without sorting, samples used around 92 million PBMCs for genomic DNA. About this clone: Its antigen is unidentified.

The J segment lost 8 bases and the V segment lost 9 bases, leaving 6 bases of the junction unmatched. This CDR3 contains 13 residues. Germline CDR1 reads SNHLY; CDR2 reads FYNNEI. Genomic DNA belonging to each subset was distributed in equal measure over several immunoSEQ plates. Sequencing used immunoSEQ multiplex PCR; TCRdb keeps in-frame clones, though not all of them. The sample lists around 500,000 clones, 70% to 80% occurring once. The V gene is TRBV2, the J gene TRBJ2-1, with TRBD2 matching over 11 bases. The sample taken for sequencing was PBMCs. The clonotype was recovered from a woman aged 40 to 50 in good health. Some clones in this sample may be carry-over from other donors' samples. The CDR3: CARLAGVMDEQFF. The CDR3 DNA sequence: TGTGCCAGACTAGCGGGAGTGATGGATGAGCAGTTCTTC.